Described below is a single TCR beta chain sequence and its context. Its specificity is unknown. Healthy individuals who donated bone marrow served as the donors. The CDR3 sequence is 14 residues long. The V gene's germline CDR1 is WSHSY and CDR2 SAAADI. Trimming cost V 8 bases and J 3 bases; bases outside gene matches: 9. The entry originates in a study of cytomegalovirus exposure and HLA in healthy donors. Study-level findings and limits: There were several of the most significant clusters that appeared linked to common viral pathogens in a later analysis. The authors listed 150 to 200 TCR beta chains as cytomegalovirus-associated. In a later analysis, a missense DCLRE1C variant was linked to TCR beta V- and J-gene trimming.

With 60 Vbeta and 13 Jbeta primers, the PCR was carried out. Some clones are missing from TCRdb's copy, which holds only in-frame ones; the method was immunoSEQ multiplex PCR. The data show around 170,000 clones, about four fifths seen once. The sample was PBMCs. V is TRBV10-2 and J is TRBJ2-7; 8 nucleotides match TRBD1. The source of this sequence is a woman between 50 and 59 years old in good health and CMV-seropositive. As DNA, the CDR3 is TGCGCCAGCTGCGAGACAGGGGTCTGCTACGAGCAGTACTTC. This translates into CASCETGVCYEQYF.